This T cell receptor beta chain came from a study of CD8+ T cells in alopecia areata. Study-wide background: Patients in the treated group were given tofacitinib by mouth, 5 to 10 mg twice a day.

Sequencing templates came from extracted RNA that was reverse transcribed into cDNA. Sequencing was performed with immunoSEQ multiplex PCR; in TCRdb, only in-frame clones are kept and a portion is missing. The repertoire holds 250,000 or so clones, roughly two thirds seen once, with approximately 1.2% in the top ten. Comments on this clone: The antigen is not known.

Study-wide results and caveats: Clarity of TCR sharing across patients fell short of that in mice, possibly HLA-related.

The receptor was derived from a human donor with alopecia areata. Sequenced here: CD4+ T cells sorted from blood, sampled at week 0.

The CDR3 sequence: CASSWTRETYEQYF. The DNA of the CDR3 is TGTGCCAGCAGCTGGACGAGGGAGACCTACGAGCAGTACTTC. V usage is TRBV6-6 and J usage is TRBJ2-7; a weak D match, TRBD2 (5 bases). The CDR3 totals 14 residues. The V end lost 6 bases, the J end lost 2 bases, and 14 bases lay between the germline ends. The germline V gene has CDR1 MNHNY and CDR2 SVGAGI (reference sequence).